This passage covers 18 T cell receptor beta chains from one sample sequenced in a study of T cells in Graves' hyperthyroidism and ophthalmopathy. Authors of the study amplified TCR beta CDR3 regions from RNA transcripts. HTBI primers were the set used in a first-round RT-PCR of the TCR CDR3. From the multiplex PCR reads, TCRdb called clonotypes with MiXCR, one entry per CDR3 protein. The sample contains around 600,000 distinct CDR3 sequences, roughly 15% of which appear only once. Sequenced sample: blood. The receptor set was obtained from a woman in her fifties or sixties with Graves' ophthalmopathy.

This clonotype was seen only a few times. J is TRBJ2-3 and V is TRBV24-1; the D gene is possibly TRBD1 (6 bases). V dropped 5 bases and J dropped 0 bases, with 8 bases sitting between them. The CDR3 consists of 14 residues. Per germline, CDR1 KGHDR and CDR2 SFDVKD. The CDR3 reads CATSGGLSTDTQYF. The CDR3 DNA follows: TGTGCCACCAGTGGGGGGCTTAGCACAGATACGCAGTATTTT.

The table lists this clonotype with a few counts. This chain connects TRBV3-1 to TRBJ1-2; D not resolved. Germline values: CDR1 LGHDT, CDR2 YNNKEL (reference sequence). Trimming removed 2 bases at V and 4 bases at J, with 11 bases between. The CDR3 totals 14 residues. The CDR3 DNA follows: TGTGCCAGCAGCCAACCCTCCGACATCTATGGCTACACCTTC. Translating gives CASSQPSDIYGYTF.

The sample holds many counts of this clonotype. The gene calls are TRBV7-2 and TRBJ2-1; D perhaps matches TRBD2 (6 bases). CDR3 size: 15 residues. Trimming left V 3 bases short and J 9 bases short, with 18 bases between. CDR1 is SGHTA, CDR2 FQGNSA, per germline. The CDR3 loop reads CASSFRDSNWGEQFF. For the CDR3, the DNA is TGTGCCAGCAGCTTCCGGGACTCAAACTGGGGTGAGCAGTTCTTC.

This clonotype has more than one count but fewer than ten. CDR3 sequence: CASSQDPVETSYDEQYF. The CDR3 DNA reads as TGCGCCAGCAGCCAAGACCCAGTGGAGACTAGCTACGACGAGCAGTACTTC. The J gene is TRBJ2-7, the V gene TRBV4-3; TRBD2 agrees at 7 bases. The CDR3 contains 17 residues. The V segment lost 0 bases and the J segment 5 bases; nucleotides outside the gene matches: 13. Germline CDR1 LGHNA, CDR2 YSLEER.

This clonotype was counted at least ten times. V is TRBV30 and J is TRBJ1-3; no clear D gene. Trimming stripped 4 bases from V and 0 bases from J, with 10 bases between. CDR3 length: 14 amino acids. Germline V CDR1 and CDR2: GTSNPN, SVGIG (reference sequence). As DNA, the CDR3 is TGTGCCTGGAAGTACACCACCTCTGGAAACACCATATATTTT. Translating it yields CAWKYTTSGNTIYF.

This clonotype was counted many times. The J gene is TRBJ2-1, the V gene TRBV18, with 7 bases identical to TRBD2. Germline V gives CDR1 KGHSH, CDR2 LQKENI. V shed 1 base, J shed 5 bases, and the junction held 11 bases outside the gene matches. This CDR3 spans 17 amino acids. CDR3 sequence: CASSPRLPSSGNNEQFF. CDR3 bases: TGTGCCAGCTCACCACGTTTGCCGTCTAGCGGAAACAATGAGCAGTTCTTC. Full variable domain (missing parts from reference TRBV18 and TRBJ2-1): NAGVMQNPRHLVRRRGQEARLRCSPMKGHSHVYWYRQLPEEGLKFMVYLQKENIIDESGMPKERFSAEFPKEGPSILRIQQVVRGDSAAYFCASSPRLPSSGNNEQFFGPGTRLTVL.

The rearrangement joins TRBV19 to TRBJ1-5, with D maybe TRBD1 (6 bases). CDR3 length equals 14 residues. Germline V gene lookup returns CDR1 LNHDA and CDR2 SQIVND (reference sequence). V shed 3 bases and J shed 5 bases, with 11 bases lying between them. The CDR3 here is CASSMGGTYQPQHF. The CDR3, as DNA: TGTGCCAGTAGTATGGGTGGGACATATCAGCCCCAGCATTTT.

This clonotype was detected many times. The chain links TRBV2 to TRBJ2-1; D not resolved. The V and J ends lost 7 bases and 4 bases respectively, with 14 bases between them. Germline V gene lookup returns CDR1 SNHLY and CDR2 FYNNEI. The CDR3 contains 14 residues. The CDR3: CASKRSMEYNEQFF. CDR3 sequence (DNA): TGTGCCAGCAAGCGATCCATGGAATACAATGAGCAGTTCTTC.

This clonotype was recorded a few times. The chain carries TRBV6-2 or TRBV6-3 and TRBJ2-7; no clear D. The CDR3 contains 11 residues. V lost 8 bases, J lost 3 bases, and 8 bases lay in between. CDR1 is MNHEY and CDR2 is SVGEGT in the germline V gene. The CDR3 DNA is TGTGCCAGCCGCAATTACTACGAGCAGTACTTC. It is translated as CASRNYYEQYF.

In this sample, this clonotype turned up many times. This chain links TRBV3-1 with TRBJ2-5; 10 bases are shared with TRBD2. The CDR3 is made up of 15 amino acids. The V gene's germline CDR1 is LGHDT and CDR2 YNNKEL (reference sequence). The trim removed 2 bases at V and 5 bases at J, leaving 5 bases unmatched. CDR3 sequence (DNA): TGTGCCAGCAGCCAATGGGGGACTAGCGATGAGACCCAGTACTTC. Its translation: CASSQWGTSDETQYF.

This clonotype has ten or more counts. The genes are TRBV6-1 and TRBJ2-7; TRBD1 aligns across 9 bases. V trimming: 8 bases; J trimming: 1 base; junction bases outside the gene matches: 9. Germline V gene data show CDR1 as MNHNS and CDR2 as SASEGT. This CDR3 contains 15 residues. As DNA, the CDR3 is TGTGCCAGCGGGCCTTGGGGACAGGGATCCTACGAGCAGTACTTC. Protein product: CASGPWGQGSYEQYF.

This clonotype was seen a handful of times. The chain combines TRBV30 with TRBJ1-1; D gene unclear. V dropped 1 base and J dropped 8 bases, with 8 bases sitting between them. The CDR3 contains 11 residues. From germline, CDR1 is GTSNPN and CDR2 SVGIG (reference sequence). The CDR3 protein is CAWSDPSEAFF. The CDR3 nucleotides read TGTGCCTGGAGTGACCCCAGCGAAGCTTTCTTT.

This clonotype was counted only a few times. V usage is TRBV2 and J usage is TRBJ1-4, with TRBD1 as a possible D gene (6 bases). V shed 6 bases and J shed 2 bases, with 13 bases lying between them. Germline V lookup: CDR1 SNHLY, CDR2 FYNNEI. This CDR3 spans 15 amino acids. The CDR3 DNA reads TGTGCCAGCAGCTGGGGGGGGCAGACTAATGAAAAACTGTTTTTT. Its translation is CASSWGGQTNEKLFF.

The chain carries TRBV19 and TRBJ2-7; TRBD1 matches at 9 bases. CDR1 is LNHDA, CDR2 SQIVND, per germline (reference sequence). The J segment lost 3 bases and the V segment lost 5 bases, leaving 11 bases of the junction unmatched. The CDR3 length is 16 residues. The CDR3 sequence: CASSPLRGTGNYEQYF. DNA of the CDR3: TGTGCCAGTAGTCCCCTCAGGGGGACAGGGAACTACGAGCAGTACTTC.

Details on this clonotype: It may be a read error: a sequence one base away is much more abundant. The V gene is TRBV7-3, the J gene TRBJ1-2, with 8 bases matching TRBD1. Germline V gene data show CDR1 as SGHTA and CDR2 as FQGTGA. The length of the CDR3 is 16 residues. Germline trimming cut 4 bases from V and 4 bases from J; bases unmatched to any gene: 11. The CDR3 loop reads CASSSPGTGRGYGYTF. For the CDR3, the DNA is TGTGCCAGCAGCTCTCCCGGGACAGGCCGTGGCTATGGCTACACCTTC.

The chain recombines TRBV6-5 with TRBJ1-6, with 9 bases matching TRBD1. Germline trimming cut 2 bases from V and 9 bases from J; bases unmatched to any gene: 5. Germline values: CDR1 MNHEY, CDR2 SVGAGI. The CDR3 runs 15 residues. The CDR3 DNA sequence: TGTGCCAGCAGTTACGGGGACAGGGCCGTTTCACCCCTCCACTTT. Its translation: CASSYGDRAVSPLHF.

The chain links TRBV28 to TRBJ2-7; 8 bases fit TRBD1. The germline V gene encodes CDR1 MDHEN and CDR2 SYDVKM. Trimming removed 4 bases from V and 6 bases from J; junction bases left unmatched: 17. The CDR3 consists of 17 residues. Here the CDR3 reads CASSSFQFWQGASEQYF. The CDR3 DNA follows: TGTGCCAGCAGTTCTTTTCAATTTTGGCAGGGGGCCAGCGAGCAGTACTTC. The variable domain in full, completed from reference TRBV28 and TRBJ2-7, reads DVKVTQSSRYLVKRTGEKVFLECVQDMDHENMFWYRQDPGLGLRLIYFSYDVKMKEKGDIPEGYSVSREKKERFSLILESASTNQTSMYLCASSSFQFWQGASEQYFGPGTRLTVT.

The table lists this clonotype with a few counts. The genes are TRBV19 and TRBJ2-3; D perhaps matches TRBD1 (6 bases). CDR1 and CDR2 (germline): LNHDA, SQIVND (reference sequence). Trimming took 3 bases from V and 6 from J, leaving 16 bases between them. CDR3 size: 15 residues. CDR3 coding DNA: TGTGCCAGTAGTATCTTCGTACAGGGAAAGGATACGCAGTATTTT. Translated, it gives CASSIFVQGKDTQYF.